This record covers a single T cell receptor (beta chain). This clone has more than one count but fewer than ten. Its specific antigen is unknown. No base quality information exists; no much larger clone differs at one position. Each collaborating institution followed its own protocols to collect whole blood in K2EDTA tubes. For TCRbeta analysis, collaborators shipped samples in one of three forms: frozen whole blood, isolated PBMCs, or DNA extracted from either of those sample types. This sample is part of a study of blood T cell repertoires in COVID-19 (dated by TCRdb to 2020 to 2021). About the full investigation: Collaborator samples came from the United States, Italy and Spain and covered acute and convalescent phases of COVID-19. The dataset comprised deeply sampled blood TCRbeta repertoires from subjects exposed to, actively infected with, or recovered from COVID-19. A freely available public database, intended as a resource for researchers studying the immune response to SARS-CoV-2, is where the repertoires were released. The sample metadata nearly always contained a de-identified subject ID, COVID-19 status, age in years and sex. Where HLA class I and class II types were available, the types were taken from metadata supplied by the sample provider, not from assay-based typing. The material from the prospective study consisted of cDNA or gDNA derived from T cells, B-cell-depleted T cells, or PBMCs. Samples were obtained from the ongoing ImmuneRACE study (first 160 participants) and from some 1,300 subjects provided by 6 global collaborators.

Trimmed from V: 3 bases; trimmed from J: 8 bases; junction bases lacking a gene match: 8. The germline V gene (reference sequence) gives CDR1 as SEHNR and CDR2 as FQNEAQ. The CDR3 runs 15 residues from the cysteine to the phenylalanine. Just CDR3 DNA is preserved here, 45 bases in frame from base 1. TCRbeta CDR3 regions were amplified from genomic DNA using the immunoSEQ Assay, a bias-controlled multiplex PCR. Under the source paper's analysis protocol: Within the assay, amplification of reference gene primers was used to estimate how many nucleated cells each sample contained. To quantify the absolute abundance of each unique TCRbeta CDR3 rearrangement, sequence reads were collapsed and filtered. For each sample, productive Simpson clonality was calculated as the square root of Simpson's diversity index across productive rearrangements. Imported from immuneACCESS, the table was reduced by TCRdb to in-frame sequences with V and J called. These copies leave out some clones; in studies compared against another copy, an unresolved V gene accounts for under half, and the cause of the remainder is not known. The V and J calls and clone size are taken from that table; D and trimming were inferred from the DNA. Present in this sample are approximately 290,000 clones, about nine tenths of which were seen just once. The top ten clonotypes cover about 2% of the sample.

The investigation overall reported the following: Clinical and demographic metadata were provided uncurated, with the amount varying by source and participant.

This clonotype was obtained from a man aged 18 to 35 with active or convalescent COVID-19. The chain employs TRBV7-9 and TRBJ2-1; the central 9 bases match TRBD1. Material: peripheral blood. The nucleotides are TGTGCCAGCAGCTTTAGGGACAGGGTAGGCGATGAGCAGTTCTTC. Translated, this gives CASSFRDRVGDEQFF. With the rest looked up from the reference TRBV7-9 and TRBJ2-1 genes rather than sequenced, the full variable domain is DTGVSQNPRHKITKRGQNVTFRCDPISEHNRLYWYRQTLGQGPEFLTYFQNEAQLEKSRLLSDRFSAERPKGSFSTLEIQRTEQGDSAMYLCASSFRDRVGDEQFFGPGTRLTVL.